One and the same sample provided the 24 T cell receptor beta chains below, sequenced in a study of siplizumab effects on memory and regulatory T cells. The assay was immunoSEQ multiplex PCR, and TCRdb's table has in-frame clones only and misses some. This repertoire shows some 80,000 clones, more than 85% found once; its top ten account for around 20%. Sequencing was performed on CD8+ T cells sorted from blood. These receptors were collected from a human donor in good health.

The chain recombines TRBV28 with TRBJ2-4; the match to TRBD2 covers 7 bases. The V segment lost 1 base and the J segment 8 bases; nucleotides outside the gene matches: 11. This CDR3 comprises 16 residues. Germline CDR1 MDHEN, CDR2 SYDVKM. For the CDR3, the DNA is TGTGCCAGCAGTTTATCCGCTGGCGGGAGCGGGGACATTCAGTACTTC. This gives the protein CASSLSAGGSGDIQYF.

V and J are TRBV7-9 and TRBJ2-7, with 13 bases that match TRBD2. This CDR3 region has 14 residues. Germline CDR1 and CDR2: SEHNR and FQNEAQ (reference sequence). After removal of 5 bases from V and 6 bases from J, the junction contained 4 bases not matched to a gene. This chain's CDR3 is CASSTSGRAGEQYF. The CDR3, as DNA: TGTGCCAGCAGCACTAGCGGGAGGGCAGGCGAGCAGTACTTC.

V and J are TRBV15 and TRBJ2-7; D tentatively reads TRBD1 or TRBD2 (5 bases each). This CDR3 spans 17 amino acids. Trimming cost V 0 bases and J 0 bases, with 15 bases left between them. Germline V gene sequence: CDR1 LNHNV, CDR2 YYDKDF (reference sequence). For the CDR3, the DNA is TGTGCCACCAGCAGAGACGGGGCCGAGTATCCCTCCTACGAGCAGTACTTC. Its protein product is CATSRDGAEYPSYEQYF.

This clone was seen only a few times. The J gene is TRBJ1-1, the V gene TRBV19; D not resolved. In germline, CDR1 is LNHDA, CDR2 SQIVND (reference sequence). V lost 7 bases, J lost 5 bases, and 11 bases lay in between. This CDR3 comprises 12 residues. CDR3 bases: TGTGCCAGTATATCGGGGTGGACTGAAGCTTTCTTT. Amino acid sequence: CASISGWTEAFF. Full variable domain (outside the CDR3, taken from reference TRBV19 and TRBJ1-1): DGGITQSPKYLFRKEGQNVTLSCEQNLNHDAMYWYRQDPGQGLRLIYYSQIVNDFQKGDIAEGYSVSREKKESFPLTVTSAQKNPTAFYLCASISGWTEAFFGQGTRLTVV.

The V call is TRBV13, the J call TRBJ2-5, with TRBD1 as a possible D gene (6 bases). This CDR3 has 17 residues. Germline CDR1 and CDR2: PRHDT and FYEKMQ (reference sequence). Trimming took off 5 bases at V and 0 bases at J, with 19 bases between the two ends. The CDR3 bases are TGTGCCAGCAGCCCCCAGGCAGGGGCAAAAGACCAAGAGACCCAGTACTTC. This sequence encodes CASSPQAGAKDQETQYF.

The CDR3 bases are TGTGCCAGCAGCCCTTACCTAGGGGACACCGGGGAGCTGTTTTTT. It specifies CASSPYLGDTGELFF. The chain carries TRBV14 and TRBJ2-2; perhaps TRBD1 as D (5 bases). In germline, CDR1 is SGHDN, CDR2 FVKESK. The ends were cut back, 4 bases at V and 3 bases at J, with 12 bases in the middle. The length of the CDR3 is 15 residues.

In its sample, this clone was seen once. The J gene is TRBJ2-3, the V gene TRBV7-9; D is undetermined. Trimming took 7 bases from V and 8 from J, leaving 4 bases between them. The CDR3 has 9 residues. Germline CDR1 and CDR2: SEHNR and FQNEAQ (reference sequence). The CDR3 loop is CASNPTQYF. The CDR3 DNA reads TGTGCCAGCAATCCTACGCAGTATTTT.

This chain connects TRBV9 to TRBJ1-1; a weak D match, TRBD1 (5 bases). Between the trimmed V and J ends, which lost 3 bases and 7 bases, there was a span of 16 bases. The CDR3 sequence is 14 residues long. CDR1 and CDR2 (germline): SGDLS, YYNGEE. CDR3 nucleotides: TGTGCCAGCAGCGCAACCGACAGTCTGAATGAAGCTTTCTTT. Translation gives CASSATDSLNEAFF.

The chain combines TRBV19 with TRBJ2-1; 7 bases line up with TRBD2. After removal of 5 bases from V and 2 bases from J, the junction contained 3 bases not matched to a gene. The CDR3 length is 14 residues. Germline values: CDR1 LNHDA, CDR2 SQIVND (reference sequence). The CDR3 DNA is TGTGCCAGTAGTCCCGGACTAGCCTACAATGAGCAGTTCTTC. Protein sequence: CASSPGLAYNEQFF.

This chain links TRBV11-2 with TRBJ2-3, with 10 positions matching TRBD2. J was trimmed by 6 bases and V by 1 base; bases with no gene match: 10. The CDR3 loop spans 17 amino acids. CDR1 is SGHAT, CDR2 FQNNGV, per germline. The CDR3 DNA reads as TGTGCCAGCAGCTTAGCTTGGCTAGCGGGAGCGTGGGATACGCAGTATTTT. It encodes CASSLAWLAGAWDTQYF.

The chain carries TRBV28 and TRBJ2-7; perhaps TRBD2 as D (6 bases). CDR3 length: 17 amino acids. CDR1 MDHEN and CDR2 SYDVKM come from the germline V gene. V was shortened by 5 bases and J by 2 bases, with 22 bases between the two germline ends. CDR3 bases: TGTGCCAGCAGTCCCCGGCAGGGCGGGATATGGGCCTACGAGCAGTACTTC. Its protein is CASSPRQGGIWAYEQYF.

This clone was observed a single time. This chain connects TRBV7-9 to TRBJ2-7, with 11 bases matching TRBD2. The V gene's germline CDR1 is SEHNR and CDR2 FQNEAQ (reference sequence). V trimming: 5 bases; J trimming: 4 bases; junction bases outside the gene matches: 10. The CDR3 covers 16 residues. The CDR3 nucleotides are TGTGCCAGCAGCCCGGCCACTAGCGGGAGAGGTTACGAGCAGTACTTC. Its translation: CASSPATSGRGYEQYF. The full variable domain, completed using reference TRBV7-9 and TRBJ2-7, is DTGVSQNPRHKITKRGQNVTFRCDPISEHNRLYWYRQTLGQGPEFLTYFQNEAQLEKSRLLSDRFSAERPKGSFSTLEIQRTEQGDSAMYLCASSPATSGRGYEQYFGPGTRLTVT.

The gene calls are TRBV5-1 and TRBJ1-4; perhaps TRBD1 as D (6 bases). V lost 5 bases and J lost 6, with 20 bases in between. The CDR3 extends over 16 amino acids. From germline, CDR1 is SGHRS and CDR2 YFSETQ. The CDR3 nucleotides read TGCGCCAGCAGTTCCGGGACAATGGAGTTGGATGAAAAACTGTTTTTT. This encodes CASSSGTMELDEKLFF. Combining the CDR3 with reference TRBV5-1 and TRBJ1-4 gives the whole variable domain KAGVTQTPRYLIKTRGQQVTLSCSPISGHRSVSWYQQTPGQGLQFLFEYFSETQRNKGNFPGRFSGRQFSNSRSEMNVSTLELGDSALYLCASSSGTMELDEKLFFGSGTQLSVL.

The CDR3 DNA follows: TGCGCCAGCAGCCAAGAAGATAGCCTACTAGGTCCGGGGATCCAAGAGACCCAGTACTTC. Amino acids: CASSQEDSLLGPGIQETQYF. This chain links TRBV4-1 with TRBJ2-5, with D possibly TRBD2 on 5 matching bases. Germline V gene data show CDR1 as MGHRA and CDR2 as YSYEKL. The CDR3 has 20 residues. Trimming shortened V by 0 bases and J by 1 base, and 24 bases separated the two germline ends.

A note on this clone: This CDR3 is also generated by other DNA sequences in the sample. The chain combines TRBV19 with TRBJ1-1; a weak D match, TRBD1 (5 bases). Germline lookup yields CDR1 LNHDA and CDR2 SQIVND (reference sequence). The V gene lost 8 bases and the J gene lost 1 base, with 8 bases spanning the gap. This CDR3 comprises 12 residues. Written as DNA, the CDR3 is TGTGCCAGTTCCGGGGGGAACACTGAAGCTTTCTTT. As protein: CASSGGNTEAFF.

The chain's CDR3 is CASSFPGLDYEQYF. The CDR3 DNA reads as TGTGCCAGCAGCTTCCCGGGTCTGGATTACGAGCAGTACTTC. V gene TRBV7-9 combines with J gene TRBJ2-7; D is unresolved. Germline V lookup: CDR1 SEHNR, CDR2 FQNEAQ (reference sequence). Trimming stripped 3 bases from V and 4 bases from J, with 13 bases between. The CDR3 extends over 14 amino acids. The entire variable domain, with the rest obtained from reference TRBV7-9 and TRBJ2-7, is as follows: DTGVSQNPRHKITKRGQNVTFRCDPISEHNRLYWYRQTLGQGPEFLTYFQNEAQLEKSRLLSDRFSAERPKGSFSTLEIQRTEQGDSAMYLCASSFPGLDYEQYFGPGTRLTVT.

The rearrangement uses TRBV30 and TRBJ1-1, with unresolved D. The CDR3 is 14 residues long. Germline V gives CDR1 GTSNPN, CDR2 SVGIG (reference sequence). V was shortened by 3 bases and J by 1 base, with 12 bases between the two germline ends. The CDR3 DNA follows: TGTGCCTGGAGCCTGACGCGGGGGAACACTGAAGCTTTCTTT. Amino acids: CAWSLTRGNTEAFF.

The chain recombines TRBV9 with TRBJ2-1; 15 nucleotides line up with TRBD2. The CDR3 covers 15 residues. With V trimmed by 2 bases and J by 8 bases, 2 bases remained unmatched. The germline V gene has CDR1 SGDLS and CDR2 YYNGEE. The CDR3 here is CASSVGLAGGHEQFF. CDR3 in DNA: TGTGCCAGCAGCGTGGGACTAGCGGGAGGCCATGAGCAGTTCTTC.

The chain uses TRBV7-8 and TRBJ2-2; no clear D. This CDR3 has 14 residues. Germline lookup yields CDR1 SGHVS and CDR2 FQNEAQ. Trimming removed 5 bases from V and 6 bases from J, with 13 bases in between. The CDR3 is CASSHVSRSGELFF. CDR3 DNA sequence: TGTGCCAGCAGCCACGTTTCTAGGTCCGGGGAGCTGTTTTTT.

This clone was picked up one time. The gene calls are TRBV5-6 and TRBJ2-7; no reliable D call. Trimming left V 3 bases short and J 5 bases short, with 12 bases between. This CDR3 is 13 amino acids long. The germline CDR1 and CDR2 sequences are SGHDT and YYEEEE. The CDR3 coding sequence is TGTGCCAGCAGCTCAGCCCTTTCGGACGAGCAGTACTTC. This codes for CASSSALSDEQYF.

The J gene is TRBJ2-7, the V gene TRBV6-5, with 8 bases matching TRBD2. This CDR3 contains 15 residues. Germline V CDR1 and CDR2: MNHEY, SVGAGI. V shed 5 bases, J shed 3 bases, and the junction held 9 bases outside the gene matches. CDR3 DNA: TGTGCCAGCAGTCCCGCAGGTAGCGGGATCTACGAGCAGTACTTC. Translated: CASSPAGSGIYEQYF.

The gene calls are TRBV9 and TRBJ2-5; a possible D gene is TRBD1 (5 bases). This CDR3 is 17 amino acids long. CDR1 is SGDLS and CDR2 is YYNGEE in the germline V gene. V lost 4 bases and J 5 bases, leaving 24 bases between the germline ends. This CDR3 is CASSPGTGARFFETQYF. The CDR3 DNA is TGTGCCAGCAGCCCAGGCACAGGAGCTCGATTCTTTGAGACCCAGTACTTC.

The chain couples TRBV5-5 to TRBJ2-2; TRBD1 might be the D (5 bases). Deletions cut 7 bases from V and 4 bases from J, with 17 bases between. CDR3 length equals 15 residues. Germline values: CDR1 SGHKS, CDR2 YYEKEE (reference sequence). CDR3 coding DNA: TGTGCCAGCGGCGATGCACAGGAGTTCACCGGGGAGCTGTTTTTT. This gives the protein CASGDAQEFTGELFF.

The chain joins TRBV5-6 to TRBJ2-7; 8 bases are shared with TRBD2. CDR1 is SGHDT and CDR2 is YYEEEE in the germline V gene. The CDR3 extends over 18 amino acids. V lost 0 bases, J lost 3 bases, and 14 bases stayed unmatched. The CDR3 sequence is CASSLDATGAGGLYEQYF. Written as DNA, the CDR3 is TGTGCCAGCAGCTTGGACGCCACGGGGGCGGGAGGCCTCTACGAGCAGTACTTC.